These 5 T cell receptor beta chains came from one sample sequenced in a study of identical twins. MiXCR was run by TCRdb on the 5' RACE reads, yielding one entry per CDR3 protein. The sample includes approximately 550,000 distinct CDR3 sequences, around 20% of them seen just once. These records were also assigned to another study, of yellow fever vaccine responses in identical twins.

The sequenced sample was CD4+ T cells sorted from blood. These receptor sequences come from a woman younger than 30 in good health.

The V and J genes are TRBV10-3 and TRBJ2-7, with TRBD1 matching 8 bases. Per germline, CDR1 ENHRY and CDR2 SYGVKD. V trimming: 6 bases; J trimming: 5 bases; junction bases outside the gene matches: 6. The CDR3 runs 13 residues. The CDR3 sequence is CAIRRTGFHEQYF. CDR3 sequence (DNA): TGTGCCATCAGGAGGACAGGGTTTCACGAGCAGTACTTC.

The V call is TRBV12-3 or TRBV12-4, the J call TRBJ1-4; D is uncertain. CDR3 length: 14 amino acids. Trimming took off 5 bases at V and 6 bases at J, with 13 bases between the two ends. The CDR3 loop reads CASSPSRKHEKLFF. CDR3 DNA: TGTGCCAGCAGTCCGTCCCGGAAGCATGAAAAACTGTTTTTT.

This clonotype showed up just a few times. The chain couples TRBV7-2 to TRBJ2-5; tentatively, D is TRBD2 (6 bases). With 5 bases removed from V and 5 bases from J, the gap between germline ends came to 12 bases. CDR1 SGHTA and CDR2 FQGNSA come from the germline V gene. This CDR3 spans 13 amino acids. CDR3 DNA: TGTGCCAGCAGCCCAACTAGCCTTGAGACCCAGTACTTC. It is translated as CASSPTSLETQYF.

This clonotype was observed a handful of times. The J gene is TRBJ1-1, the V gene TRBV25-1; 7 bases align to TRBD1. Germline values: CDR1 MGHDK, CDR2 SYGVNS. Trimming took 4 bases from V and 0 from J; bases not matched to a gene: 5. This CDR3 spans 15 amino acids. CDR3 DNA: TGTGCCAGCAGTGTCCCAGGGGGGATGAACACTGAAGCTTTCTTT. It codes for CASSVPGGMNTEAFF. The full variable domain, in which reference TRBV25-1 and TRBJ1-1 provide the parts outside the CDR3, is EADIYQTPRYLVIGTGKKITLECSQTMGHDKMYWYQQDPGMELHLIHYSYGVNSTEKGDLSSESTVSRIRTEHFPLTLESARPSHTSQYLCASSVPGGMNTEAFFGQGTRLTVV.

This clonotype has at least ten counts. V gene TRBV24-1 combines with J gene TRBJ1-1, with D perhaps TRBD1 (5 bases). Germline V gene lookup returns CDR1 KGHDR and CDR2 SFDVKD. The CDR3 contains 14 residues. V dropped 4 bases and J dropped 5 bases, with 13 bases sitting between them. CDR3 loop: CATSDPGEGTEAFF. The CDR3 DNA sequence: TGTGCCACCAGTGACCCCGGTGAGGGGACTGAAGCTTTCTTT.